The 23 T cell receptor beta chains below all came from one sample that was sequenced in a study of OX40 agonist ivuxolimab in advanced cancers. This table comes from immunoSEQ multiplex PCR, and its TCRdb copy is limited to in-frame clones, with some not included. Of roughly 80,000 clones detected, 89% appear once; the ten largest clones hold 0.38%. The material sequenced was CD4+ or CD8+ T cells sorted from blood, taken in a trial of the OX40 agonist ivuxolimab. Every receptor here comes from an adult with an advanced solid tumor such as melanoma, head and neck, liver or kidney cancer.

The chain joins TRBV6-4 to TRBJ2-7; D is possibly TRBD2 (5 bases). The CDR3 consists of 15 residues. The V end lost 3 bases, the J end lost 6 bases, and 18 bases lay between the germline ends. Germline CDR1 and CDR2: MRHNA and SNTAGT. CDR3 sequence: CASSEESGPSFEQYF. In DNA, the CDR3 is TGTGCCAGCAGTGAAGAGAGCGGCCCCAGTTTCGAGCAGTACTTC.

The chain has TRBV5-1 and TRBJ2-7, with D possibly matching TRBD2 (6 bases). CDR3 size: 15 residues. Germline lookup yields CDR1 SGHRS and CDR2 YFSETQ. The V and J ends lost 3 bases and 0 bases respectively, with 13 bases between them. CDR3 coding DNA: TGCGCCAGCAGCTGGGGGACTCCAAGCTCCTACGAGCAGTACTTC. Its translation is CASSWGTPSSYEQYF.

The chain recombines TRBV6-1 with TRBJ1-3, with 10 bases aligning to TRBD1. Germline CDR1 reads MNHNS; CDR2 reads SASEGT. V lost 6 bases to trimming and J lost 3 bases; unmatched junction nucleotides: 5. The CDR3 spans 15 residues. In nucleotides, the CDR3 is TGTGCCAGCAGAATGGACAGGGGGGATGGAAACACCATATATTTT. It yields the protein CASRMDRGDGNTIYF.

The CDR3, as DNA: TGTGCCAGTAGCGCTGGAGTGGGGCTCCTCGGGAGCACAGATACGCAGTATTTT. It is translated as CASSAGVGLLGSTDTQYF. The chain carries TRBV19 and TRBJ2-3, with D possibly TRBD1 on 5 matching bases. The CDR3 length is 18 residues. Trimming cost V 6 bases and J 0 bases, with 22 bases left between them. Germline-derived CDR1 and CDR2 are LNHDA and SQIVND (reference sequence). Full variable domain (rest looked up from reference TRBV19 and TRBJ2-3): DGGITQSPKYLFRKEGQNVTLSCEQNLNHDAMYWYRQDPGQGLRLIYYSQIVNDFQKGDIAEGYSVSREKKESFPLTVTSAQKNPTAFYLCASSAGVGLLGSTDTQYFGPGTRLTVL.

The chain combines TRBV29-1 with TRBJ2-3, with 9 nucleotides matching TRBD2. V lost 0 bases to trimming and J lost 4 bases; unmatched junction nucleotides: 14. Germline V lookup: CDR1 SQVTM, CDR2 ANQGSEA. This CDR3 region has 18 residues. CDR3 in amino acids: CSVEDSGESGRRSDTQYF. DNA for the CDR3: TGCAGCGTTGAAGATTCAGGGGAGAGCGGGAGGAGGTCAGATACGCAGTATTTT.

J is TRBJ1-3 and V is TRBV11-3, with 8 bases that match TRBD1. With 1 base clipped from V and 0 bases from J, the junction kept 8 bases outside the gene matches. There are 18 residues in the CDR3. Germline lookup yields CDR1 SGHNT and CDR2 YENEEA. The CDR3 DNA follows: TGTGCCAGCAGCTTAGTCGGGACAGGATTTTCCTCTGGAAACACCATATATTTT. It is translated as CASSLVGTGFSSGNTIYF.

J is TRBJ1-2 and V is TRBV11-3; TRBD1 might be the D (5 bases). The V and J ends lost 5 bases and 10 bases respectively, with 17 bases between them. The germline V gene has CDR1 SGHNT and CDR2 YENEEA. The CDR3 contains 13 residues. The CDR3 DNA is TGTGCCAGCAGCCTGGGGGTTGGGGTAGACTACACCTTC. Its protein is CASSLGVGVDYTF.

This clone was seen only once. The chain couples TRBV6-6 to TRBJ2-1; 9 bases are shared with TRBD1. Losses at the gene ends were 8 bases for V and 6 bases for J; bases not matched to a gene: 11. CDR1 is MNHNY, CDR2 SVGAGI, per germline (reference sequence). This CDR3 has 15 residues. The CDR3 sequence is CASATGTGTLNEQFF. The CDR3 nucleotides are TGTGCCAGCGCAACCGGGACAGGGACCCTCAATGAGCAGTTCTTC.

The chain couples TRBV18 to TRBJ1-2; D unresolved. The CDR3 consists of 14 residues. V lost 1 base, J lost 6 bases, and 12 bases lay in between. CDR1 is KGHSH, CDR2 LQKENI, per germline. As DNA, the CDR3 is TGTGCCAGCTCACCACAGCAAGAATGGGATGGCTACACCTTC. The encoded protein is CASSPQQEWDGYTF.

The V and J genes are TRBV19 and TRBJ1-2; the D gene is possibly TRBD1 (5 bases). The CDR3 runs 16 residues. Deletions cut 6 bases from V and 0 bases from J, with 17 bases between. From germline, CDR1 is LNHDA and CDR2 SQIVND (reference sequence). The CDR3 nucleotides read TGTGCCAGTAGCAGGGCCCGGGGCGCTTCTAACTATGGCTACACCTTC. Amino acids: CASSRARGASNYGYTF.

This clone was seen once. The chain has TRBV5-1 and TRBJ2-1, with 9 positions matching TRBD2. CDR1 and CDR2 (germline): SGHRS, YFSETQ. The length of the CDR3 is 16 residues. The trim removed 4 bases at V and 9 bases at J, leaving 14 bases unmatched. CDR3 region: CASSPVAGGPFSEQFF. Here the CDR3 DNA reads TGCGCCAGCAGCCCTGTGGCGGGAGGGCCTTTCAGTGAGCAGTTCTTC.

This chain connects TRBV30 to TRBJ1-6, with no clear D. Germline CDR1 GTSNPN, CDR2 SVGIG (reference sequence). V was shortened by 5 bases and J by 6 bases, with 20 bases between the two germline ends. This CDR3 has 16 residues. As DNA, the CDR3 is TGTGCCTGGGGATATTATGGGATGCGTGGTAATTCACCCCTCCACTTT. Amino acids: CAWGYYGMRGNSPLHF.

This rearrangement joins TRBV5-1 to TRBJ2-1; D remains ambiguous. The V end was cut by 0 bases, the J end by 0 bases, with 7 bases between. Germline CDR1 and CDR2: SGHRS and YFSETQ. The CDR3 runs to 15 residues. Written as DNA, the CDR3 is TGCGCCAGCAGCTTGGATTTGGGCTCCTACAATGAGCAGTTCTTC. Translation: CASSLDLGSYNEQFF.

The chain uses TRBV18 and TRBJ2-7; 7 nucleotides agree with TRBD2. This CDR3 comprises 18 residues. With 2 bases clipped from V and 3 bases from J, the junction kept 16 bases outside the gene matches. In germline, CDR1 is KGHSH, CDR2 LQKENI. CDR3 residues: CASSPSSSGYGALYEQYF. The CDR3 nucleotides read TGTGCCAGCTCACCATCCTCTAGCGGTTATGGAGCTCTCTACGAGCAGTACTTC.

As DNA, the CDR3 is TGCGCCAGCAGTGAGGGGACAGGGTGGTACGAGCAGTACTTC. It specifies CASSEGTGWYEQYF. V usage is TRBV10-2 and J usage is TRBJ2-7, with 9 bases matching TRBD1. V gave up 2 bases and J gave up 4 bases; unmatched junction bases: 3. The CDR3 runs to 14 residues. Germline loops: CDR1 WSHSY, CDR2 SAAADI.

The chain joins TRBV5-1 to TRBJ2-2, with 9 nucleotides matching TRBD1. CDR1 SGHRS and CDR2 YFSETQ come from the germline V gene. Losses at the gene ends were 4 bases for V and 4 bases for J; bases not matched to a gene: 8. The CDR3 is 16 amino acids. The CDR3 DNA is TGCGCCAGCAGCAGTACCGGGACAGGGTTCACCGGGGAGCTGTTTTTT. This sequence encodes CASSSTGTGFTGELFF.

This clone was found once. This sequence joins TRBV10-3 and TRBJ1-1, with no clear D. The CDR3 has 14 amino acids. V lost 0 bases and J 5 bases, leaving 10 bases between the germline ends. Looked up from germline, CDR1 is ENHRY and CDR2 is SYGVKD. The CDR3 DNA sequence: TGTGCCATCAGTGAGTCAGTTAAGGGTACTGAAGCTTTCTTT. This gives the protein CAISESVKGTEAFF.

This clone occurred once. V usage is TRBV30 and J usage is TRBJ2-7, with 12 bases that match TRBD2. In germline, CDR1 is GTSNPN, CDR2 SVGIG (reference sequence). CDR3 length: 15 residues. Losses at the gene ends were 3 bases for V and 3 bases for J; bases not matched to a gene: 6. CDR3 in DNA: TGTGCCTGGAGGCAAACGACTAGCGGGAGCTACGAGCAGTACTTC. It specifies CAWRQTTSGSYEQYF.

This rearrangement joins TRBV5-1 to TRBJ2-5, with 8 bases identical to TRBD2. Germline assignment: CDR1 SGHRS and CDR2 YFSETQ. J was trimmed by 6 bases and V by 6 bases; bases with no gene match: 7. The CDR3 loop spans 13 amino acids. The CDR3 loop is CASIGSGGKTQYF. CDR3 bases: TGCGCCAGCATCGGCAGCGGGGGTAAGACCCAGTACTTC. The full variable domain, its missing parts supplied by reference TRBV5-1 and TRBJ2-5, is KAGVTQTPRYLIKTRGQQVTLSCSPISGHRSVSWYQQTPGQGLQFLFEYFSETQRNKGNFPGRFSGRQFSNSRSEMNVSTLELGDSALYLCASIGSGGKTQYFGPGTRLLVL.

The chain employs TRBV29-1 and TRBJ2-7; 11 bases map to TRBD2. V lost 7 bases and J lost 3; bases outside the gene matches: 23. The germline gives CDR1 SQVTM, CDR2 ANQGSEA. This CDR3 spans 19 amino acids. This CDR3 is CSAQKVGTAGLAGRYEQYF. The DNA of the CDR3 is TGCAGCGCCCAAAAAGTTGGGACAGCCGGACTAGCGGGTCGCTACGAGCAGTACTTC.

This chain connects TRBV20-1 to TRBJ1-1; TRBD1 is a possible D gene (5 bases). Germline loops: CDR1 DFQATT, CDR2 SNEGSKA (reference sequence). Trimming shortened V by 4 bases and J by 13 bases, and 16 bases separated the two germline ends. CDR3 size: 11 residues. CDR3 in amino acids: CSATGQGMDFF. The CDR3 DNA is TGCAGTGCTACGGGGCAGGGCATGGATTTCTTT.

The table lists this clone with a count of one. The chain carries TRBV2 and TRBJ1-4; possible D gene TRBD1, 5 bases. Trimming cost V 6 bases and J 0 bases, with 8 bases left between them. Germline assignment: CDR1 SNHLY and CDR2 FYNNEI. The CDR3 is 14 residues long. The DNA for the CDR3 is TGTGCCAGCAGGCGGACAACAACTAATGAAAAACTGTTTTTT. Translated: CASRRTTTNEKLFF.

This chain joins TRBV11-2 and TRBJ1-1; the D is unclear. The CDR3 runs 14 residues. Trimming pared 1 base from V and 0 bases from J, leaving 6 bases between. Germline CDR1 SGHAT, CDR2 FQNNGV. CDR3 sequence (DNA): TGTGCCAGCAGCTTAGGTAAGATGAACACTGAAGCTTTCTTT. Protein: CASSLGKMNTEAFF.